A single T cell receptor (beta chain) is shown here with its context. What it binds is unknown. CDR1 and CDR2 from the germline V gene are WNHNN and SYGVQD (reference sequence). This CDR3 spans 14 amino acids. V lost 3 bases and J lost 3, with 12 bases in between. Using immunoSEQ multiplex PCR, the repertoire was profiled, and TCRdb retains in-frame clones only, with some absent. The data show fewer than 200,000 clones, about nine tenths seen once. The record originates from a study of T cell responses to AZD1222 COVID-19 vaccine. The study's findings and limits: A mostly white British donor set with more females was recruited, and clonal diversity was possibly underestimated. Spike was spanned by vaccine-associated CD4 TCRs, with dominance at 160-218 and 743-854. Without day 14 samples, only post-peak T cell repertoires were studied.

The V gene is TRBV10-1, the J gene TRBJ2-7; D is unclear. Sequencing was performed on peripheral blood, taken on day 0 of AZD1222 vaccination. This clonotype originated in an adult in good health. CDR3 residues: CASSDGGIDYEQYF. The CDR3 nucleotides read TGCGCCAGCAGTGACGGTGGGATCGACTACGAGCAGTACTTC.